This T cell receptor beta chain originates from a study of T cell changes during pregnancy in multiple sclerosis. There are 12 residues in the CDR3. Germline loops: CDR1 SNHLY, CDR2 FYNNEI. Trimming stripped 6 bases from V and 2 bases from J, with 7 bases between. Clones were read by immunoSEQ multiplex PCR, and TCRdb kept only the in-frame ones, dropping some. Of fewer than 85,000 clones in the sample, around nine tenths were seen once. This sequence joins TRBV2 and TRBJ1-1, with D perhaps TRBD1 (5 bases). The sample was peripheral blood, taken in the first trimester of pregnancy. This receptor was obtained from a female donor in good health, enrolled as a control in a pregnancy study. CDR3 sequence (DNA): TGTGCCAGCAGCTGGACAAACACTGAAGCTTTCTTT. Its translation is CASSWTNTEAFF.